These T cell receptor beta chains were read from a single sample in a study of shared clonotypes between healthy human individuals. Here immunoSEQ multiplex PCR was the method, and the copy in TCRdb shows in-frame clones only, minus some. Of some 2,100,000 clones listed, approximately 94% are singletons. The sequenced sample consisted of naive CD4+ T cells sorted from blood. The receptors were sampled from a man aged 18 to 35 in good health. Both conserved end residues are part of each CDR3. D genes are given only for firm matches. Some rows mark clone size as missing; the rest say once, few, many or name a class of expanded clone.

v_gene	j_gene	d_gene	abundance	CDR3aa	CDR3nt
TRBV19	TRBJ1-2	TRBD1	.	CASSIDWTGKEGYTF	TGTGCCAGTAGTATAGATTGGACAGGGAAAGAAGGCTACACCTTC
TRBV21-1	TRBJ2-7	.	.	CASSKYRDGYEQYF	TGTGCCAGCAGCAAATATAGGGACGGCTACGAGCAGTACTTC
TRBV30	TRBJ2-2	TRBD1	.	CAWSLRGYLGELFF	TGTGCCTGGAGCCTCAGGGGGTATCTTGGGGAGCTGTTTTTT
TRBV6-1	TRBJ2-7	TRBD1	.	CASSEIGTGSDDEQYF	TGTGCCAGCAGTGAAATCGGGACAGGGAGCGACGACGAGCAGTACTTC
TRBV23-1	TRBJ1-6	.	few	CASSPGGRDKSYNSPLHF	TGCGCCAGCAGTCCTGGGGGTAGAGACAAATCCTATAATTCACCCCTCCACTTT
TRBV7-9	TRBJ1-3	.	.	CASSLGLGNTIYF	TGTGCCAGCAGCTTGGGGCTTGGAAACACCATATATTTT
TRBV30	TRBJ2-3	TRBD2	.	CAWSPGLAGPDTQYF	TGTGCCTGGAGTCCAGGACTAGCGGGGCCAGATACGCAGTATTTT
TRBV30	TRBJ1-1	.	few	CAWSVQPGTEAFF	TGTGCCTGGAGTGTACAACCGGGAACTGAAGCTTTCTTT
TRBV6-6	TRBJ1-5	.	.	CASSYSGGDQPQHF	TGTGCCAGCAGTTACTCCGGGGGTGATCAGCCCCAGCATTTT
TRBV9	TRBJ1-1	.	.	CASSATGTTEAFF	TGTGCCAGCAGCGCCACAGGGACCACTGAAGCTTTCTTT
TRBV28	TRBJ2-7	.	.	CASSLWGPNYEQYF	TGTGCCAGCAGTTTATGGGGGCCCAACTACGAGCAGTACTTC
TRBV7-9	TRBJ1-2	.	.	CASSLGQQGNNGYTF	TGTGCCAGCAGCTTAGGACAACAGGGAAATAATGGCTACACCTTC
TRBV18	TRBJ1-5	.	.	CASSRPNQPQHF	TGTGCCAGCTCACGCCCTAATCAGCCCCAGCATTTT
TRBV19	TRBJ1-4	.	.	CASSIYREKLFF	TGTGCCAGTAGTATCTACAGAGAAAAACTGTTTTTT
TRBV2	TRBJ2-5	TRBD2	.	CASSERSGNTETQYF	TGTGCCAGCAGTGAGAGGAGCGGGAATACAGAGACCCAGTACTTC
TRBV5-4	TRBJ2-2	TRBD1	.	CASSFGQGNTGELFF	TGTGCCAGCAGCTTCGGACAGGGCAACACCGGGGAGCTGTTTTTT
TRBV30	TRBJ1-1	.	.	CASQRAGEAFF	TGTGCCTCTCAACGGGCCGGTGAAGCTTTCTTT
TRBV7-9	TRBJ1-5	.	.	CASSLDAGNQPQHF	TGTGCCAGCAGCCTTGACGCCGGCAATCAGCCCCAGCATTTT
TRBV4-3	TRBJ1-1	TRBD1	.	CASSRGRGSRNTEAFF	TGCGCCAGCAGCCGAGGCAGGGGGAGTAGAAACACTGAAGCTTTCTTT
TRBV19	TRBJ1-1	.	.	CASSRQPGTEAFF	TGTGCCAGTAGTAGGCAGCCAGGGACTGAAGCTTTCTTT
TRBV6-5	TRBJ1-4	.	.	CASSYTGAREKLFF	TGTGCCAGCAGTTACACGGGGGCGCGTGAAAAACTGTTTTTT
TRBV7-2	TRBJ2-1	TRBD2	.	CASSFGGTRSLNEQFF	TGTGCCAGCAGCTTTGGTGGGACTAGAAGCCTCAATGAGCAGTTCTTC
TRBV7-6	TRBJ2-1	.	.	CASSLVEGINEQFF	TGTGCCAGCAGCTTAGTTGAGGGGATCAATGAGCAGTTCTTC
TRBV28	TRBJ2-3	.	.	CASSFSTRRADTQYF	TGTGCCAGCAGTTTTTCGACACGTAGGGCAGATACGCAGTATTTT
TRBV6-1	TRBJ1-2	.	once	CASTEGGFYGYTF	TGTGCCAGCACCGAGGGCGGCTTCTATGGCTACACCTTC
TRBV6-5	TRBJ2-7	.	.	CASSPGMIRAYEQYF	TGTGCCAGCAGTCCAGGGATGATCAGGGCCTACGAGCAGTACTTC
TRBV30	TRBJ1-5	TRBD1	.	CAWSLTGKYQPQHF	TGTGCCTGGAGTTTGACAGGGAAGTATCAGCCCCAGCATTTT
TRBV6-6	TRBJ1-2	.	.	CASSYSIGYQGNGYTF	TGTGCCAGCAGTTACTCGATCGGGTACCAAGGAAATGGCTACACCTTC
TRBV13	TRBJ2-7	.	.	CASSLNRRSYEQYF	TGTGCCAGCAGCTTAAATAGGCGCTCCTACGAGCAGTACTTC
TRBV4-1	TRBJ1-5	TRBD1	.	CASSQDLRGVTSNQPQHF	TGCGCCAGCAGCCAAGATCTCAGGGGGGTCACTAGCAATCAGCCCCAGCATTTT
TRBV6-6	TRBJ1-2	.	.	CASSSRVLSNYGYTF	TGTGCCAGCAGTTCCCGGGTCCTATCTAACTATGGCTACACCTTC
TRBV7-3	TRBJ1-1	.	.	CASSLRPSTEAFF	TGTGCCAGCAGCTTACGTCCTAGCACTGAAGCTTTCTTT
TRBV5-4	TRBJ1-4	.	.	CASSLGISAGREKLFF	TGTGCCAGCAGCTTGGGAATTTCGGCCGGCCGGGAAAAACTGTTTTTT
TRBV30	TRBJ1-1	.	.	CAWSPGQQNTEAFF	TGTGCCTGGAGTCCTGGACAGCAGAACACTGAAGCTTTCTTT
TRBV7-8	TRBJ2-3	TRBD1	.	CASSPGQTADTQYF	TGTGCCAGCAGCCCGGGACAGACCGCAGATACGCAGTATTTT
TRBV18	TRBJ2-3	.	.	CASSPSVSTDTQYF	TGTGCCAGCTCCCCTAGCGTTAGCACAGATACGCAGTATTTT
TRBV7-9	TRBJ1-5	.	.	CASSLSLPFQPQHF	TGTGCCAGCAGCTTATCCCTGCCCTTTCAGCCCCAGCATTTT
TRBV15	TRBJ2-7	.	.	CATRGPLPNEQYF	TGTGCCACCAGAGGACCCTTACCAAACGAGCAGTACTTC
TRBV6-1	TRBJ1-5	TRBD1	.	CASRIDRVQPQHF	TGTGCCAGCAGGATAGACAGGGTTCAGCCCCAGCATTTT
TRBV5-1	TRBJ1-1	TRBD1	.	CASSLADRDFSEAFF	TGCGCCAGCAGCTTGGCCGACAGGGATTTCTCCGAAGCTTTCTTT
TRBV18	TRBJ1-3	TRBD1	.	CASSPGTGLYTIYF	TGTGCCAGCTCACCCGGGACAGGGCTATACACCATATATTTT
TRBV30	TRBJ1-4	TRBD1	.	CAWSPRTGRIF	TGTGCCTGGAGTCCTCGGACAGGGCGGATTTTT
TRBV2	TRBJ2-7	TRBD2	.	CASSPGTSGTFYEQYF	TGTGCCAGCAGTCCCGGGACTAGCGGGACCTTCTACGAGCAGTACTTC
TRBV7-8	TRBJ1-1	.	.	CASSSLEPGRTEAFF	TGTGCCAGCAGCTCATTGGAGCCGGGTCGGACTGAAGCTTTCTTT
TRBV5-1	TRBJ2-7	TRBD2	.	CASSLGTSGFSSYEQYF	TGCGCCAGCAGCTTGGGGACTAGCGGGTTTAGCTCCTACGAGCAGTACTTC
TRBV27	TRBJ1-6	.	.	CASSFSGVNSPLHF	TGTGCCAGCAGTTTCTCGGGGGTGAATTCACCCCTCCACTTT
TRBV19	TRBJ1-6	TRBD1	.	CASSILIGQGNSPLHF	TGTGCCAGTAGTATTCTGATCGGACAGGGAAATTCACCCCTCCACTTT
TRBV28	TRBJ2-1	.	.	CASRERGGYSYNEQFF	TGTGCCAGCAGGGAGAGGGGTGGCTACTCCTACAATGAGCAGTTCTTC
TRBV6-1	TRBJ1-2	.	.	CASTEIYGYTF	TGTGCCAGCACCGAAATCTATGGCTACACCTTC
TRBV6-1	TRBJ2-7	.	.	CASERLETDLDEQYF	TGTGCCAGTGAAAGGTTGGAGACTGATTTGGACGAGCAGTACTTC
TRBV5-1	TRBJ2-1	TRBD2	.	CASSLRLAGEEQFF	TGCGCCAGCAGCTTGAGGCTAGCGGGAGAAGAGCAGTTCTTC
TRBV28	TRBJ2-7	.	.	CASSFAGSSYEQYF	TGTGCCAGCAGTTTCGCAGGCAGCTCCTACGAGCAGTACTTC
TRBV28	TRBJ1-2	.	.	CASSLGTKPTNYGYTF	TGTGCCAGCAGTTTAGGGACGAAACCCACTAACTATGGCTACACCTTC
TRBV6-6	TRBJ2-5	.	once	CASSYEGETQYF	TGTGCCAGCAGTTACGAGGGAGAGACCCAGTACTTC
TRBV7-2	TRBJ2-3	.	.	CASSLAVIAATSTDTQYF	TGTGCCAGCAGCTTAGCGGTGATAGCGGCTACTAGCACAGATACGCAGTATTTT
TRBV21-1	TRBJ1-6	.	.	CASSHTSGSSYNSPLHF	TGTGCCAGCAGCCATACATCTGGCAGCTCCTATAATTCACCCCTCCACTTT
TRBV2	TRBJ1-6	.	.	CASRVIRGRPDNSPLHF	TGTGCCAGCAGAGTCATACGGGGGAGGCCGGACAATTCACCCCTCCACTTT
TRBV6-5	TRBJ2-2	.	.	CASSPTGNTGELFF	TGTGCCAGCAGTCCTACAGGGAACACCGGGGAGCTGTTTTTT
TRBV7-9	TRBJ1-3	.	.	CASSPSSGNTIYF	TGTGCCAGCAGTCCGTCCTCTGGAAACACCATATATTTT